This TCR beta chain was identified during a study of blood T cell repertoires in COVID-19. Looking at the study overall: Sources were T cells, B-cell-depleted T cells, or PBMCs; the material itself was cDNA or gDNA.

Trimming removed 2 bases at V and 5 bases at J, with 8 bases between. The CDR3 length is 13 residues. Per germline, CDR1 SGHNT and CDR2 YYREEE (reference sequence). Original handling: Reference gene primer amplification gave estimated nucleated cell counts. Here immunoSEQ multiplex PCR was the method, and the copy in TCRdb shows in-frame clones only, minus some. That table gives V, J and clone size, and the DNA gave D and trimming. The sample yields 200,000 or so clones, more than 80% seen once. The chain carries TRBV5-4 and TRBJ1-5; tentative D call: TRBD1 (5 bases). Source material: peripheral blood. The sequence derives from a woman of 80 years or more with acute or convalescent COVID-19. Here the CDR3 reads CASSFDRDQPQHF. CDR3 bases: TGTGCCAGCAGCTTTGACAGAGATCAGCCCCAGCATTTT.